The rows below give T cell receptor beta chains drawn from one sample of a study of T-cell reconstitution after alpha-beta-depleted transplantation in children. MiXCR, applied by TCRdb to the PCR reads, yields one record per CDR3 protein. The sample includes hundreds of thousands of distinct CDR3 sequences, 7.5% to 9.5% seen only once; the top ten take approximately 40%. Sequenced here: PBMCs, mostly from graft donor cells, sampled 360 days after TCRalphabeta/CD19-depleted stem cell transplant. All receptors derive from a male patient between 2 and 10 years old who had a stem cell transplant for acute myeloid leukemia, so the T cells may come from the graft donor. The CDR3 runs from the conserved cysteine through the conserved F or W. The D gene is left open where the match is weak. The size entry is marked missing in some rows and otherwise reads once, few, many or a size class.

d_gene	v_gene	abundance	j_gene	CDR3aa	CDR3nt
NA	TRBV6-6	many	TRBJ2-5	CASKPAGQETQYF	TGTGCCAGCAAACCGGCCGGTCAAGAGACCCAGTACTTC
TRBD1	TRBV12-3/TRBV12-4	few	TRBJ2-5	CASTLNRDREETQYF	TGTGCCAGCACCTTAAACCGGGACAGGGAAGAGACCCAGTACTTC
TRBD1	TRBV3-1	medium-sized	TRBJ2-3	CASEGRGLSDTQYF	TGTGCCAGCGAAGGCAGGGGGCTCTCAGATACGCAGTATTTT
NA	TRBV5-6	NA	TRBJ2-1	CASSLTRTFSYNEQFF	TGTGCCAGCAGCTTGACTCGGACATTCTCCTACAATGAGCAGTTCTTC
NA	TRBV18	many	TRBJ2-7	CASSPQEVRSYEQYF	TGTGCCAGCTCACCACAGGAAGTAAGGTCCTACGAGCAGTACTTC
TRBD2	TRBV7-8	NA	TRBJ2-1	CASSLVAGNEQFF	TGTGCCAGCAGCTTAGTAGCGGGGAATGAGCAGTTCTTC
NA	TRBV4-2	few	TRBJ2-3	CASSQSEPPTDTQYF	TGTGCCAGCAGCCAATCGGAGCCCCCCACAGATACGCAGTATTTT
TRBD1	TRBV7-2	many	TRBJ1-2	CASSNAGGSYGYTF	TGTGCCAGCAGCAACGCAGGGGGCAGTTATGGCTACACCTTC
TRBD1	TRBV27	many	TRBJ2-1	CASSVRDRVYNEQFF	TGTGCCAGCAGTGTCCGGGACAGAGTCTACAATGAGCAGTTCTTC
TRBD1	TRBV27	NA	TRBJ1-4	CATSSGQTREKLFF	TGTGCCACCTCATCGGGACAGACGCGTGAAAAACTGTTTTTT
NA	TRBV5-1	NA	TRBJ1-6	CASSSTDSPLHF	TGCGCCAGCAGCTCGACGGATTCACCCCTCCACTTT
NA	TRBV6-1	NA	TRBJ2-5	CASTNGGGAQETQYF	TGTGCCAGCACCAACGGGGGCGGAGCCCAAGAGACCCAGTACTTC
NA	TRBV29-1	many	TRBJ2-3	CSVDGATDTQYF	TGCAGCGTTGATGGGGCCACAGATACGCAGTATTTT
NA	TRBV12-3/TRBV12-4	NA	TRBJ1-2	CASSLGVLNPYGYTF	TGTGCCAGCAGTTTAGGTGTTCTGAACCCCTATGGCTACACCTTC
TRBD2	TRBV4-2	few	TRBJ2-1	CASSQVGGGDEQFF	TGTGCCAGCAGCCAAGTCGGGGGAGGGGATGAGCAGTTCTTC
NA	TRBV20-1	few	TRBJ2-3	CSASRDLTDTQYF	TGCAGTGCTAGTAGGGACCTCACAGATACGCAGTATTTT
TRBD1	TRBV12-3/TRBV12-4	NA	TRBJ1-1	CASSPGQGRGEAFF	TGTGCCAGCAGTCCGGGACAGGGGAGGGGTGAAGCTTTCTTT
NA	TRBV7-9	few	TRBJ1-4	CASSFQGSNEKLFF	TGTGCCAGCAGCTTCCAGGGGAGTAATGAAAAACTGTTTTTT
NA	TRBV29-1	many	TRBJ1-1	CSVEVVTPEAFF	TGCAGCGTTGAAGTGGTGACCCCTGAAGCTTTCTTT
TRBD1	TRBV5-1	many	TRBJ2-3	CASSFSGQGTDTQYF	TGCGCCAGCAGCTTTTCTGGACAGGGGACAGATACGCAGTATTTT
NA	TRBV12-3/TRBV12-4	NA	TRBJ2-1	CASRPARPLLNEQFF	TGTGCCAGCAGACCGGCGAGGCCCCTACTAAATGAGCAGTTCTTC
NA	TRBV11-2	many	TRBJ1-1	CASSLQENTEAFF	TGTGCCAGCAGCTTACAGGAGAACACTGAAGCTTTCTTT
NA	TRBV4-3	NA	TRBJ2-7	CASSQDTRYEQYF	TGCGCCAGCAGCCAAGATACTAGGTACGAGCAGTACTTC
TRBD1	TRBV20-1	few	TRBJ1-4	CSARDLQGAHEKLFF	TGCAGTGCTAGAGATCTCCAGGGGGCCCATGAAAAACTGTTTTTT
TRBD1	TRBV5-1	few	TRBJ2-7	CASSFVSGTGGYEQYF	TGCGCCAGCAGCTTTGTAAGCGGGACAGGGGGCTACGAGCAGTACTTC
NA	TRBV20-1	NA	TRBJ2-1	CSARDTSLDNEQFF	TGCAGTGCTAGAGATACTAGCCTGGACAATGAGCAGTTCTTC
TRBD2	TRBV29-1	few	TRBJ2-1	CSVEDPGLAGYNEQFF	TGCAGCGTTGAAGATCCGGGTCTAGCGGGGTACAATGAGCAGTTCTTC
NA	TRBV20-1	few	TRBJ2-2	CSARDGLTGELFF	TGCAGTGCGAGGGACGGGTTAACCGGGGAGCTGTTTTTT